The rows below give T cell receptor beta chains drawn from one sample of a study of T cell clonotyping in hematopoietic cell transplantation. Repertoires were generated with immunoSEQ multiplex PCR, while TCRdb's copy carries only in-frame clones and drops some. The sample includes roughly 29,000 clones, 60% to 85% of them seen just once. The specimen was peripheral blood mononuclear cells, collected before stem cell transplant. The receptors originated from a woman under 40 with chronic myeloid leukemia. Some clones in this sample may be carry-over from other donors' samples. Each CDR3 is given with its conserved first and last residue. The order of the fields is V gene, D gene, CDR3 protein. A D gene is named only where the DNA matches it firmly.

V: TRBV2
D: NA
CDR3: CASKGYTEAFF

V: TRBV29-1
D: TRBD1
CDR3: CSVVLGTGVRYGYTF

V: TRBV25-1
D: NA
CDR3: CASSLGVTEAFF

V: TRBV9
D: NA
CDR3: CASSVGEGRGNQPQHF

V: TRBV12-5
D: NA
CDR3: CASGFSGGTETQYF

V: TRBV19
D: TRBD2
CDR3: CASSIGGGYEQYF

V: TRBV20-1
D: NA
CDR3: CSARVVYGYTF

V: TRBV2
D: NA
CDR3: CASSEAREVYF

V: TRBV25-1
D: NA
CDR3: CASSEYDVDSNYGYTF

V: TRBV28
D: NA
CDR3: CASSGESTYEQYF

V: TRBV5-4
D: NA
CDR3: CASSLEPSVTDTQYF

V: TRBV6-1
D: NA
CDR3: CASRNPLGTEAFF

V: TRBV6-5
D: TRBD1
CDR3: CASSPGTGYGSPLHF

V: TRBV6-6
D: TRBD1
CDR3: CASSPTGGNTEAFF

V: TRBV19
D: NA
CDR3: CASSTGVSYGYTF

V: TRBV2
D: TRBD2
CDR3: CASSGGGKETQYF

V: TRBV2
D: NA
CDR3: CASSREIRDWDHGYTF

V: TRBV7-2
D: TRBD1
CDR3: CASSPRTGEGYTF

V: TRBV2
D: NA
CDR3: CASSDRGQGTEAFF

V: TRBV2
D: TRBD1
CDR3: CAREGQYTDTQYF

V: TRBV5-5
D: NA
CDR3: CASSLVNTGNTEAFF

V: TRBV6-1
D: NA
CDR3: CASSRRPDEQFF

V: TRBV10-3
D: NA
CDR3: CAISGQAYEQYF

V: TRBV6-5
D: NA
CDR3: CASSRQDPGNTIYF

V: TRBV28
D: NA
CDR3: CASSLSVFDGYTF

V: TRBV7-2
D: TRBD2
CDR3: CASSLGSAGGWADTQYF

V: TRBV7-2
D: TRBD2
CDR3: CASSLVEGGAQYF

V: TRBV5-6
D: NA
CDR3: CASHGMGKGYGYTF

V: TRBV27
D: NA
CDR3: CASSLLPGYGYTF

V: TRBV25-1
D: NA
CDR3: CASSEGWRGSPLHF

V: TRBV29-1
D: NA
CDR3: CSVKGGSSGANVLTF

V: TRBV30
D: NA
CDR3: CAWSTTGGETQYF

V: TRBV19
D: TRBD1
CDR3: CASSIEGQGSAQHF